This T cell receptor (beta chain) was sequenced during a study of T cells in women clearing cervical HPV infection. Study outcomes and limitations: Repertoire richness, not evenness, was significantly elevated in CIN3+ cases versus controls.

In regard to this clone: What it recognizes is unknown.

Cervical HPV DNA detected by MY09/MY11 PCR, typed by dot-blot. TCR beta CDR3 amplified by multiplex PCR from about 1200 ng genomic DNA. The method was immunoSEQ multiplex PCR; TCRdb's version includes in-frame clones alone and lacks a portion of them. Recorded for this sample: some 30,000 clones. The specimen was blood buffy coat. The sequence derives from a woman between 18 and 69 years old with a cervical HPV16 infection that either progressed to CIN3+ or cleared (not recorded which).

The CDR3 spells CASSLPGLAGVYETQYF. The part of the CDR3 DNA that was read is TGTGCCAGTAGTTTACCGGGACTAGCGGGAGTGTATGAGACC. V is TRBV19 and J is TRBJ2-5, with 14 bases that match TRBD2. From the germline J gene comes the end of the CDR3, since the read stops 3 residues before it. The CDR3 spans 17 residues. The J segment lost 5 bases and the V segment lost 5 bases, leaving 10 bases of the junction unmatched. Looked up from germline, CDR1 is LNHDA and CDR2 is SQIVND (reference sequence).